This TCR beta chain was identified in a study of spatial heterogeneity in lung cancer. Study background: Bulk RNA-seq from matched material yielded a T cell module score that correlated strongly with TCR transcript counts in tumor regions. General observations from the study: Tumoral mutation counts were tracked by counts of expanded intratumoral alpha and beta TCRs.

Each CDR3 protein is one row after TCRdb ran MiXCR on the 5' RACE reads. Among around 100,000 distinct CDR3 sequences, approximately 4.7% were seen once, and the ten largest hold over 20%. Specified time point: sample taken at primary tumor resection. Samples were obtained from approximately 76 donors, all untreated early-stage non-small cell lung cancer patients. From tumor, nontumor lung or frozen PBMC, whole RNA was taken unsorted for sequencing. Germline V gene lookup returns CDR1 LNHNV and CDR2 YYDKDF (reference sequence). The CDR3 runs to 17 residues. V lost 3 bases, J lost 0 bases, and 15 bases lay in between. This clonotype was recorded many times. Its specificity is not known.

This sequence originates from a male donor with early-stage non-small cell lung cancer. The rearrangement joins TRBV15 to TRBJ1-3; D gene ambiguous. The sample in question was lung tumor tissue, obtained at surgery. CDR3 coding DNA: TGTGCCACCAGCAGTCAAGACCGGCATGTCTCTGGAAACACCATATATTTT. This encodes CATSSQDRHVSGNTIYF. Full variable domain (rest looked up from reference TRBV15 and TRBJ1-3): DAMVIQNPRYQVTQFGKPVTLSCSQTLNHNVMYWYQQKSSQAPKLLFHYYDKDFNNEADTPDNFQSRRPNTSFCFLDIRSPGLGDTAMYLCATSSQDRHVSGNTIYFGEGSWLTVV.